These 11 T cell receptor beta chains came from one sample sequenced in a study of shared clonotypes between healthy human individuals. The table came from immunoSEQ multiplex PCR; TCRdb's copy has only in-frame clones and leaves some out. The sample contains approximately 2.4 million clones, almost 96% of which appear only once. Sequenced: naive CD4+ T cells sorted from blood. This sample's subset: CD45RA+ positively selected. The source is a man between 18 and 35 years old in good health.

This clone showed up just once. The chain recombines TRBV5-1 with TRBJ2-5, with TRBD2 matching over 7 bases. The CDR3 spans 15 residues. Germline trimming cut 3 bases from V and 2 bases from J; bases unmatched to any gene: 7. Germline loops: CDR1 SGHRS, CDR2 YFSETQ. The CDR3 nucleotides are TGCGCCAGCAGCTCGAGGGCGGGGGTACAAGAGACCCAGTACTTC. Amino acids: CASSSRAGVQETQYF.

In DNA form, the CDR3 reads TGTGCCAGCAGCTTCAGGGCTAATCAGCCCCAGCATTTT. This gives the protein CASSFRANQPQHF. V and J are TRBV5-8 and TRBJ1-5; D perhaps matches TRBD1 (5 bases). This CDR3 is 13 amino acids long. Trimming cost V 2 bases and J 4 bases, with 7 bases left between them. Germline-derived CDR1 and CDR2 are SGHTS and YDEGEE.

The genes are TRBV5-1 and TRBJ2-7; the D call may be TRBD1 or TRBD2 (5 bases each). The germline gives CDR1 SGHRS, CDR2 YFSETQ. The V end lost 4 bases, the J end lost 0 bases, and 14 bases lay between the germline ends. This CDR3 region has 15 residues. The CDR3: CASSGSGTGSYEQYF. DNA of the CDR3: TGCGCCAGCAGCGGATCCGGGACGGGCTCCTACGAGCAGTACTTC. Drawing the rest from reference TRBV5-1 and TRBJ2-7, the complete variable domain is KAGVTQTPRYLIKTRGQQVTLSCSPISGHRSVSWYQQTPGQGLQFLFEYFSETQRNKGNFPGRFSGRQFSNSRSEMNVSTLELGDSALYLCASSGSGTGSYEQYFGPGTRLTVT.

The CDR3 protein is CASSLGPYYGYTF. The CDR3 DNA is TGTGCCAGCAGCTTAGGTCCATACTATGGCTACACCTTC. The rearrangement uses TRBV7-8 and TRBJ1-2; D not resolved. This CDR3 spans 13 amino acids. Germline lookup yields CDR1 SGHVS and CDR2 FQNEAQ. V lost 1 base to trimming and J lost 3 bases, with 6 bases between them.

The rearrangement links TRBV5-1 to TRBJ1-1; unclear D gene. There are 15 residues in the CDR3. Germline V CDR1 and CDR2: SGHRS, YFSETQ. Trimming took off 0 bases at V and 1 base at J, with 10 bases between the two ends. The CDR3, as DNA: TGCGCCAGCAGCTTGGGGCGGGGTTGGAACACTGAAGCTTTCTTT. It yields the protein CASSLGRGWNTEAFF.

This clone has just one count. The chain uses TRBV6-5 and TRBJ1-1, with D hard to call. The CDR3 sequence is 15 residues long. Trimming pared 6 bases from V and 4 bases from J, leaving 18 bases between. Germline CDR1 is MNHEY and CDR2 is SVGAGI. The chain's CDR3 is CASRMRTAKGTEAFF. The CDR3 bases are TGTGCCAGCAGGATGAGGACCGCTAAGGGCACTGAAGCTTTCTTT.

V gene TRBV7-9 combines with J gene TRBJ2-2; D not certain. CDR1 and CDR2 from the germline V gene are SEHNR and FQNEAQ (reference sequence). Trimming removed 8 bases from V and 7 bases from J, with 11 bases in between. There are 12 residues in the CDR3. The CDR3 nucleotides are TGTGCCAGCGCCCCCGTGCTCGGGGAGCTGTTTTTT. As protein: CASAPVLGELFF.

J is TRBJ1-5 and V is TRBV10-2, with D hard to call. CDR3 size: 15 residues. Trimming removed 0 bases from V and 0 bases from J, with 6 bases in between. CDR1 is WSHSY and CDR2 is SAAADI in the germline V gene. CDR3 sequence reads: CASSESGYSNQPQHF. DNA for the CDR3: TGCGCCAGCAGTGAGTCAGGGTATAGCAATCAGCCCCAGCATTTT.

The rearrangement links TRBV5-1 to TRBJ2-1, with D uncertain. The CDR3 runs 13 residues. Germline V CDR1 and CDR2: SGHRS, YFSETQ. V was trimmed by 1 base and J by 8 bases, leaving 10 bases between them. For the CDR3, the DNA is TGCGCCAGCAGCTTGTTGAGGAATGATGAGCAGTTCTTC. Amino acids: CASSLLRNDEQFF.

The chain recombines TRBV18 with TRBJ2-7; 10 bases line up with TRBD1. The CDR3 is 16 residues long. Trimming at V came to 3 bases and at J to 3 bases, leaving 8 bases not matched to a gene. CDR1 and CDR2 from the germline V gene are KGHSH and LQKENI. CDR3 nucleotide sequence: TGTGCCAGCTCACCCCCGACAGGGGGCACCCTCTACGAGCAGTACTTC. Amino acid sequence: CASSPPTGGTLYEQYF.

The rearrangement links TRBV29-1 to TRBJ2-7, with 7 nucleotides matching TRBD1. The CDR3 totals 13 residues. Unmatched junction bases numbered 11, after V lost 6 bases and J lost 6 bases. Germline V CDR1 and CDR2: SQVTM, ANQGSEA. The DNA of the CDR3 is TGCAGCGTCCTAGGGGGCGCGTCGCGCGAGCAGTACTTC. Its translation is CSVLGGASREQYF.